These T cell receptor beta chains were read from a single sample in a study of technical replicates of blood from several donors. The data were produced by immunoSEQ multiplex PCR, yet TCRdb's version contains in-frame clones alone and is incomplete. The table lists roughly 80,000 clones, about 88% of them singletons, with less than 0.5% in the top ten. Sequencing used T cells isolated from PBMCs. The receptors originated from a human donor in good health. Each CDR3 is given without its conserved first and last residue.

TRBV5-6	ASSLGGGFSYEQY
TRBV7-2	ASSLHGAADGELF
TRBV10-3	AINDPVDTGELF
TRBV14	ASSQDRGASYGYT
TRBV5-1	ASSLEPVNEKLF
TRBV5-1	ASSWGTGHYEQY
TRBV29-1	SVEQGQGESYT
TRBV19	ASKESRDLNEQY
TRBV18	ASSPRQGDTEAF
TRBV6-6	ASSYSARETDTQY
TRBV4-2	ASSQDMSGRREQY
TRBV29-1	SVQDDSLYSNQPQH
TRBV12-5	ASGLDRGTGYEQY
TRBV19	ASSKNSGRSTDTQY
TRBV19	ASSIGAGNYEQY
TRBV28	ASIARSLYGYT
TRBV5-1	ASSFRDRGIDTQY
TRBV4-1	ASSQPGTGDTDTQY
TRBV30	AWSVRDSSYEQY
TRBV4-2	ASSQDLRVTDTQY
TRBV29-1	SVDPGGVYGYT
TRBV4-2	ASSQETDSQETQY
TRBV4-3	ASSQWGGASYEQY
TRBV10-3	AISESAGASDTQY
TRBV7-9	ASSLDGNTGELF
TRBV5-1	ASSEGLAGGREQF
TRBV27	ASSPLRGSGANVLT
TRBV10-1	ASEVAGGTDTQY
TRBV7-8	ASSLVTREKLF
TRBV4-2	ASSVTGGSETQY
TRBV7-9	ASSTWTGGNYNEQF
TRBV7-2	ASSTGTGGALGKQF
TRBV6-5	ASMTGYYGYT
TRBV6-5	ASSYSIRGINEQY
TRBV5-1	ASSLWDRESDTQY
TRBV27	ASSPNRAYEQY
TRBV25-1	ASSGLAGREQY
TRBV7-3	ASSLLAGTDTQY
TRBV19	ASSRTGIGGYT
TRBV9	ASSVGNSGRIWFNEQF